Listed below are T cell receptor beta chains from one sample, sequenced in a study of vaccination effects on CD4 cells after COVID-19. Measured with immunoSEQ multiplex PCR; TCRdb has only the in-frame clones, and not every one. The sample lists some 66,000 clones; roughly 80% were seen once. These receptors' targets are unknown. This material consisted of CD4+ T cells from PBMCs cultured without peptide, taken after COVID-19 vaccination. These receptors originate from a human donor who received a COVID-19 vaccine. Each CDR3 is given with its conserved first and last residue.

V gene	J gene	CDR3 protein
TRBV14	TRBJ1-2	CASSQEPGYYGYTF
TRBV2	TRBJ1-1	CASGTAMNTEAFF
TRBV10-1	TRBJ1-1	CASSVLERSEAFF
TRBV7-3	TRBJ1-4	CASSLTGTGGEKLFF
TRBV3-1/TRBV3-2	TRBJ1-3	CASSLSGGSSGNTIYF
TRBV18	TRBJ2-2	CASSTGTHANTGELFF
TRBV9	TRBJ1-2	CASSVVPDGRYGYTF
TRBV19	TRBJ2-1	CASSAQGAPYNEQFF
TRBV5-1	TRBJ2-1	CASSSGDLYNEQFF
TRBV5-8	TRBJ1-3	CASSLRGFGNTIYF
TRBV7-2	TRBJ2-1	CASRPTGTGTYNEQFF
TRBV6-5	TRBJ1-3	CASSYSNRGNTIYF
TRBV18	TRBJ1-5	CASSPSTSTGNQPQHF
TRBV3-1/TRBV3-2	TRBJ1-2	CASRGQSNYGYTF
TRBV5-1	TRBJ1-1	CASTDRGNTEAFF
TRBV20-1	TRBJ1-6	CSASDRQGNDSPLHF
TRBV28	TRBJ1-6	CASSLSRAENSPLHF
TRBV27	TRBJ1-5	CATSDRGLSNQPQHF
TRBV7-2	TRBJ2-3	CASSLDLSISTDTQYF
TRBV2	TRBJ1-2	CASSEFGQPYGYTF
TRBV6-1	TRBJ1-1	CASSDPDLPKQSLNTEAFF
TRBV6-4	TRBJ1-2	CASSARMGRDGYTF
TRBV2	TRBJ2-2	CASKDSYTGELFF
TRBV3-1/TRBV3-2	TRBJ1-2	CASRRGGGHGYTF
TRBV11-2	TRBJ1-1	CASSTEGTAMNTEAFF
TRBV24-1	TRBJ2-1	CATSGGSVDEQFF
TRBV5-1	TRBJ2-5	CASSLDREGTQYF
TRBV7-8	TRBJ1-4	CASRTTPNEKLFF
TRBV3-1/TRBV3-2	TRBJ1-4	CASSLGGSTNEKLFF
TRBV9	TRBJ2-3	CASSVGGSTDTQYF
TRBV19	TRBJ1-2	CASTTNTNYGYTF
TRBV10-2	TRBJ2-5	CASEGMGGGARETQYF
TRBV3-1/TRBV3-2	TRBJ1-2	CASSQGQYYGYTF
TRBV9	TRBJ1-2	CASSVRSGSNYGYTF
TRBV5-8	TRBJ2-2	CASSSTPENTGELFF
TRBV24-1	TRBJ2-2	CATSYGLDSDTGELFF
TRBV28	TRBJ1-5	CASISQGAGNQPQHF
TRBV30	TRBJ1-4	CAWSVIYRNEKLFF
TRBV4-3	TRBJ1-5	CASSLGLGQPQHF
TRBV6-5	TRBJ2-5	CASSYRRGETQYF
TRBV6-5	TRBJ1-1	CASSYLGQGLNTEAFF